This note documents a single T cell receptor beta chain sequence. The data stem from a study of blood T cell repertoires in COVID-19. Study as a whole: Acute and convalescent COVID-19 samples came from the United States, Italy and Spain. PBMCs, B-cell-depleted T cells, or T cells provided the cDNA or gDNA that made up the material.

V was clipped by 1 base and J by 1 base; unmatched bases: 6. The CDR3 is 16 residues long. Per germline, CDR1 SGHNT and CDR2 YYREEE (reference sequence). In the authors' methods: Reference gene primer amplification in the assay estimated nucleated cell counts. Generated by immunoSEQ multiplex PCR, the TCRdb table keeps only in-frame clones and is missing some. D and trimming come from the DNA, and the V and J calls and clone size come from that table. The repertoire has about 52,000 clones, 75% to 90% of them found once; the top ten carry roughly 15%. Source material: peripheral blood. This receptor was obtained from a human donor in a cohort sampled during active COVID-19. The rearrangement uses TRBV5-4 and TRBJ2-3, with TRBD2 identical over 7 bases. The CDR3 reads CASSLRAGVGTDTQYF. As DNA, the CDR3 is TGTGCCAGCAGCTTGCGGGCGGGAGTGGGCACAGATACGCAGTATTTT.